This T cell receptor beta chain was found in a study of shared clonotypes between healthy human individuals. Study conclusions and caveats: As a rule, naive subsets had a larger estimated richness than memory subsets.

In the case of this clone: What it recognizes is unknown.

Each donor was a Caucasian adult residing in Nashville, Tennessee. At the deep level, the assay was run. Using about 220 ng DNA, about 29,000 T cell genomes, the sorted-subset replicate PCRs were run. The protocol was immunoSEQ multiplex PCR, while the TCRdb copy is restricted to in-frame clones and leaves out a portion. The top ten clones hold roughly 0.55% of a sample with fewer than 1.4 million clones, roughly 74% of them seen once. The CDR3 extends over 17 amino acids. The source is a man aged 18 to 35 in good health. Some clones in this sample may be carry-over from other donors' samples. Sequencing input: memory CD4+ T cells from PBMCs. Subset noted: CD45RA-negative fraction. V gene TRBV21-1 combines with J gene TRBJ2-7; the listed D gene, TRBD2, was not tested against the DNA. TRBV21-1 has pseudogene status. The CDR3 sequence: CASSLLTGTSGSYEQYF. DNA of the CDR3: TGTGCCAGCAGCCTGCTTACCGGGACTAGCGGCTCCTACGAGCAGTACTTC.